This TCR beta chain was sequenced for a study of shared clonotypes between healthy human individuals. Sequencing was performed with immunoSEQ multiplex PCR; in TCRdb, only in-frame clones are kept and a portion is missing. The table lists about 2.4 million clones, around 90% of them singletons. The V gene's germline CDR1 is SGHVS and CDR2 FQNEAQ. V dropped 4 bases and J dropped 8 bases, with 15 bases sitting between them. The CDR3 has 15 residues. The TCR originated in a man aged 18 to 35 in good health. The chain combines TRBV7-8 with TRBJ1-6; D is ambiguous. Material for sequencing was naive CD4+ T cells sorted from blood. Indicated subset: CD45RA+ positively selected. CDR3 DNA: TGTGCCAGCAGCTCAACTGGGGTTTCGGATTCACCCCTCCACTTT. Translation gives CASSSTGVSDSPLHF.